The entry below gives a single TCR beta chain sequence along with its context. Its antigen is currently unknown. This sample was included in a study of shared clonotypes between healthy human individuals. Whole-study findings and limits: Researchers sampled blood only, noting tissue repertoires likely differ. It was the non-shared clonotypes that had lower generation probabilities than clonotypes shared by all four donors. Larger richness was generally estimated for naive than memory subsets.

Template for every sorted-subset replicate PCR totaled about 0.2 ug DNA, some 30,000 T cell genomes. Method: immunoSEQ multiplex PCR; TCRdb's copy keeps in-frame clones and lacks some. The table lists 550,000 to 800,000 clones, over 65% of them singletons. Germline assignment: CDR1 MRHNA and CDR2 SNTAGT. V shed 2 bases and J 12 bases; nucleotides not matched to a gene: 3. This CDR3 has 12 residues. The sample comprised memory CD4+ T cells sorted from blood. Sample subset: CD45RA-negative fraction. The gene calls are TRBV6-4 and TRBJ2-1; 8 bases are a match to TRBD2. The origin of this receptor is a woman in her twenties or thirties in good health. Here the CDR3 reads CASSDAGTRQFF. CDR3 nucleotide sequence: TGTGCCAGCAGTGACGCCGGGACTAGGCAGTTCTTC.